This TCR beta chain derives from a study of T cell changes during pregnancy in multiple sclerosis. Only in-frame clones appear in the TCRdb table, and some are missing; sequencing was by immunoSEQ multiplex PCR. Of 75,000 to 100,000 clones listed, about 92% are singletons. This clone was recorded once. Germline CDR1 LNHNV, CDR2 YYDKDF (reference sequence). Trimming removed 2 bases from V and 5 bases from J; junction bases left unmatched: 6. The CDR3 sequence is 15 residues long. The chain employs TRBV15 and TRBJ1-3; 7 bases are a match to TRBD1. Specimen: peripheral blood, collected after pregnancy. This TCR came from a female donor in good health, enrolled as a control in a pregnancy study. CDR3 coding DNA: TGTGCCACCAGCAGATCCAGACAGGGCCGAAACACCATATATTTT. It specifies CATSRSRQGRNTIYF.